This T cell receptor (beta chain) was sequenced for a study of human T cells and chemical hapten exposure. Study outcomes and limitations: Versus controls, significantly more large CDR3 similarity clusters arose from expanded TCRs. Alopecia in all donors means immunity may differ from healthy individuals.

Deletions cut 4 bases from V and 8 bases from J, with 15 bases between. Per germline, CDR1 SGHAT and CDR2 FQDESV (reference sequence). This CDR3 comprises 14 residues. Note on this clonotype: Its antigen remains unidentified.

Time point defined: patch test 1, 2 weeks after DPC sensitization. Treatment reported: therapeutic diphenylcyclopropenone sensitization with weekly scalp DPC. TCRdb used MiXCR to reprocess the RACE reads, holding one entry per CDR3 protein. Altogether tens of thousands of distinct CDR3 sequences are present, 7% to 10% being singletons, with the ten largest covering about 14%. Sequenced material: whole blood, taken in connection with sensitization to the hapten diphenylcyclopropenone (DPC). The chain recombines TRBV11-1 with TRBJ2-1; perhaps TRBD2 as D (7 bases). The TCR sequence derives from a middle-aged woman with alopecia areata. Some clones in this sample may be carry-over from other donors' samples. The CDR3 region is CASSSPGGSHEQFF. In DNA, the CDR3 is TGTGCCAGCAGCTCGCCGGGGGGCAGCCATGAGCAGTTCTTC.